Presented here are 12 T cell receptor beta chains from one specimen sequenced in a study of T cells in Graves' hyperthyroidism and ophthalmopathy (dated by TCRdb to 2018 to 2020). The library was obtained by multiplex PCR. Sequencing relied on an Illumina HiSeq 2000. The TCR beta CDR3 regions were amplified from RNA transcripts. A first-round RT-PCR of the TCR CDR3 used the HTBI primer set with the Qiagen OneStep RT-PCR kit. Through fastp at Q25 and MiXCR, TCRdb rebuilt clones from the public reads, retaining in-frame beta chains. A single entry per CDR3 protein holds the most common genes and DNA from its merged rows. Present in this sample are roughly 500,000 distinct CDR3 sequences, approximately 22% of which were seen just once. The biggest ten clones account for roughly 49% of the sample. What was sequenced was blood. The receptors come from a woman between 65 and 79 years old with Graves' ophthalmopathy.

This rearrangement joins TRBV7-9 to TRBJ2-7, with D unresolved. V lost 4 bases, J lost 7 bases, and 17 bases lay in between. The length of the CDR3 is 14 residues. In germline, CDR1 is SEHNR, CDR2 FQNEAQ (reference sequence). In DNA form, the CDR3 reads TGTGCCAGCAGCTCTACGTCGGACCTCCTTGAGCAGTACTTC. Protein sequence: CASSSTSDLLEQYF. Filled out from reference TRBV7-9 and TRBJ2-7, the complete variable domain reads DTGVSQNPRHKITKRGQNVTFRCDPISEHNRLYWYRQTLGQGPEFLTYFQNEAQLEKSRLLSDRFSAERPKGSFSTLEIQRTEQGDSAMYLCASSSTSDLLEQYFGPGTRLTVT.

This clonotype was detected once. This chain uses TRBV5-1 with TRBJ1-4; 7 bases align to TRBD1. There are 15 residues in the CDR3. V trimming: 4 bases; J trimming: 7 bases; junction bases outside the gene matches: 10. The germline V gene has CDR1 SGHRS and CDR2 YFSETQ. The CDR3: CASSPGSGGGEKLFF. CDR3 in DNA: TGCGCCAGCAGCCCCGGTTCAGGGGGGGGTGAAAAACTGTTTTTT.

Worth noting for this clonotype: A read error may produce the germline difference seen at one junction end. The rearrangement links TRBV7-6 to TRBJ2-1, with TRBD1 matching over 10 bases. The CDR3 loop spans 15 amino acids. The germline V gene encodes CDR1 SGHVS and CDR2 FNYEAQ. CDR3 loop: CVSSRDRGTYNEQFF. CDR3 nucleotides: TGTGTCAGCAGCCGGGACAGGGGAACCTACAATGAGCAGTTCTTC.

This clonotype has more than one count but fewer than ten. V and J are TRBV18 and TRBJ2-3; TRBD1 aligns across 9 bases. Germline loops: CDR1 KGHSH, CDR2 LQKENI. With V trimmed by 3 bases and J by 5 bases, 3 bases remained unmatched. CDR3 length equals 14 residues. CDR3 in amino acids: CASSPRTGEDTQYF. The CDR3 DNA reads as TGTGCCAGCTCACCTAGGACAGGGGAAGATACGCAGTATTTT. Full variable domain (rest looked up from reference TRBV18 and TRBJ2-3): NAGVMQNPRHLVRRRGQEARLRCSPMKGHSHVYWYRQLPEEGLKFMVYLQKENIIDESGMPKERFSAEFPKEGPSILRIQQVVRGDSAAYFCASSPRTGEDTQYFGPGTRLTVL.

This clonotype was seen a few times. This chain uses TRBV7-6 with TRBJ2-1; TRBD2 aligns across 7 bases. The V gene's germline CDR1 is SGHVS and CDR2 FNYEAQ. V trimming: 5 bases; J trimming: 0 bases; junction bases outside the gene matches: 19. This CDR3 has 20 amino acids. CDR3 sequence (DNA): TGTGCCAGCAGCGCCGGACTAGTTCGCGAGTCGTACGCCTCCTACAATGAGCAGTTCTTC. Protein sequence: CASSAGLVRESYASYNEQFF.

This clonotype was counted only a few times. V and J are TRBV3-1 and TRBJ1-4, with 10 bases fitting TRBD1. CDR1 and CDR2 from the germline V gene are LGHDT and YNNKEL (reference sequence). The CDR3 has 14 residues. Losses at the gene ends were 4 bases for V and 8 bases for J; bases not matched to a gene: 4. CDR3 in DNA: TGTGCCAGCAGCCTCGGACAGGGGGAGGAAAAACTGTTTTTT. It encodes CASSLGQGEEKLFF.

The chain links TRBV5-1 to TRBJ2-2, with D possibly being TRBD1 (6 bases). There are 15 residues in the CDR3. V was cut by 2 bases and J by 3 bases, with 11 bases left in between. Germline CDR1 SGHRS, CDR2 YFSETQ. The CDR3 loop is CASSFNRVDTGELFF. In DNA form, the CDR3 reads TGCGCCAGCAGCTTTAACAGGGTCGACACCGGGGAGCTGTTTTTT.

In its sample, this clonotype was seen a few times. This chain connects TRBV7-2 to TRBJ1-2; TRBD1 aligns across 8 bases. Germline CDR1 and CDR2: SGHTA and FQGNSA. The CDR3 runs to 16 residues. After removal of 2 bases from V and 5 bases from J, the junction contained 10 bases not matched to a gene. The DNA of the CDR3 is TGTGCCAGCAGCTTATCGGGCCCCACAGGGGGTTATGGCTACACCTTC. This translates into CASSLSGPTGGYGYTF. Using reference TRBV7-2 and TRBJ1-2 for the parts outside the CDR3, the full variable domain is GAGVSQSPSNKVTEKGKDVELRCDPISGHTALYWYRQSLGQGLEFLIYFQGNSAPDKSGLPSDRFSAERTGGSVSTLTIQRTQQEDSAVYLCASSLSGPTGGYGYTFGSGTRLTVV.

This clonotype appeared a few times. The chain couples TRBV18 to TRBJ2-3, with D uncertain. The CDR3 contains 16 residues. Germline V gene data show CDR1 as KGHSH and CDR2 as LQKENI. V was clipped by 6 bases and J by 6 bases, with 22 bases between them. This CDR3 is CASSPTTGSLGDTQYF. CDR3 nucleotides: TGTGCCAGCTCCCCGACCACCGGTTCACTGGGGGATACGCAGTATTTT.

V is TRBV6-1 and J is TRBJ2-7; perhaps TRBD2 as D (6 bases). Germline values: CDR1 MNHNS, CDR2 SASEGT. The CDR3 runs 12 residues. V lost 8 bases, J lost 4 bases, and 12 bases lay in between. Written as DNA, the CDR3 is TGTGCCAGCCTAACTAGCACTTACGAGCAGTACTTC. Translation: CASLTSTYEQYF.

This clonotype was detected ten times or more. V is TRBV28 and J is TRBJ1-5; 8 bases match TRBD1. This CDR3 is built from 15 residues. V trimming: 5 bases; J trimming: 5 bases; junction bases outside the gene matches: 8. The germline V gene has CDR1 MDHEN and CDR2 SYDVKM. The CDR3, as DNA: TGTGCCAGCAGTCCGCAGGACAGGGCCCATCAGCCCCAGCATTTT. This codes for CASSPQDRAHQPQHF.

Many counts were recorded for this clonotype. The J gene is TRBJ1-1, the V gene TRBV27; 9 bases are shared with TRBD1. Trimming removed 9 bases from V and 3 bases from J; junction bases left unmatched: 5. The CDR3 has 13 amino acids. The germline V gene has CDR1 MNHEY and CDR2 SMNVEV (reference sequence). The CDR3 protein is CASRTGGYTEAFF. As DNA, the CDR3 is TGTGCCAGTCGAACAGGGGGCTACACTGAAGCTTTCTTT.